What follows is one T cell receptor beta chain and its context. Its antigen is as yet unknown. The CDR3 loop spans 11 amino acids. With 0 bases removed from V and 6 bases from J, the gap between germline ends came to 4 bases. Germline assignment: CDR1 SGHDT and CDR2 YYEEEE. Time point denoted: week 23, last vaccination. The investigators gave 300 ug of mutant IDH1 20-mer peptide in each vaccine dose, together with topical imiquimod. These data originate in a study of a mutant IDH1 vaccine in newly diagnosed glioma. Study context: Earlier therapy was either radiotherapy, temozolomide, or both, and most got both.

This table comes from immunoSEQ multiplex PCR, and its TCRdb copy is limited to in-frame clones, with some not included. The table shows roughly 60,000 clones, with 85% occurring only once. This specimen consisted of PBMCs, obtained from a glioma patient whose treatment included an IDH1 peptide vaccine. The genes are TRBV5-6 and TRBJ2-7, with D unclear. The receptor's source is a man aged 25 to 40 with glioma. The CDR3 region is CASSLGFEQYF. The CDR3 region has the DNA TGTGCCAGCAGCTTGGGTTTCGAGCAGTACTTC. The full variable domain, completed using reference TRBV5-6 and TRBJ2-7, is DAGVTQSPTHLIKTRGQQVTLRCSPKSGHDTVSWYQQALGQGPQFIFQYYEEEERQRGNFPDRFSGHQFPNYSSELNVNALLLGDSALYLCASSLGFEQYFGPGTRLTVT.